The present entry profiles one T cell receptor (beta chain) with its context. What it binds is unknown. cDNA libraries for TCR beta contained unique molecular identifiers. Input populations of roughly 0.85 to 11 million T cells gave rise to some 500,000 cDNA molecules. TCRdb processed the PCR reads anew with MiXCR; each CDR3 protein has one entry. The sample has 150,000 to 200,000 distinct CDR3 sequences; 35% to 40% are singletons. Germline values: CDR1 SGDLS, CDR2 YYNGEE. This CDR3 is 20 amino acids long. J was trimmed by 5 bases and V by 4 bases; bases with no gene match: 24. This sample was taken from a study of post-analysis software for immune sequencing data. Overall study: The courses of disease that were included comprised relapsing-remitting, secondary progressive and progressive-relapsing multiple sclerosis.

Findings of the study overall: TRBV segments more frequent in patients than in controls numbered about five and included TRBV5-6, TRBV5-1 and TRBV20-1.

The sequence was obtained from a girl aged 10 to 17 with multiple sclerosis. This chain uses TRBV9 with TRBJ2-5, with TRBD2 matching over 9 bases. The material was blood, obtained after autologous hematopoietic stem cell transplantation. The CDR3 is CASSPRSGGTSLIGMETQYF. The CDR3 DNA sequence: TGTGCCAGCAGCCCCCGTTCAGGGGGGACTAGCCTCATAGGTATGGAGACCCAGTACTTC.